The following is a T cell receptor beta chain sequence with its context. This specimen comes from a study of blood T cell repertoires in COVID-19. TCRdb's copy holds only in-frame clones and misses some; the assay was immunoSEQ multiplex PCR. The sample shows fewer than 350,000 clones, 70% to 90% of them seen only once. Membership in each cohort depended on participant-reported clinical history. The CDR3 extends over 16 amino acids. The V gene end was trimmed by 2 bases and the J gene end by 5 bases; junction bases not matched to a gene: 8. Germline V CDR1 and CDR2: MGHRA, YSYEKL. The sample consisted of PBMCs or T cells enriched from blood (not recorded which). This sequence originates from an older woman in a cohort exposed to, infected with or recovered from COVID-19 (not recorded which). The genes are TRBV4-1 and TRBJ2-3; 9 bases are a match to TRBD1. The CDR3 loop reads CASSQTGGGKKDTQYF. The CDR3 coding sequence is TGCGCCAGCAGCCAAACAGGGGGCGGAAAGAAAGATACGCAGTATTTT.